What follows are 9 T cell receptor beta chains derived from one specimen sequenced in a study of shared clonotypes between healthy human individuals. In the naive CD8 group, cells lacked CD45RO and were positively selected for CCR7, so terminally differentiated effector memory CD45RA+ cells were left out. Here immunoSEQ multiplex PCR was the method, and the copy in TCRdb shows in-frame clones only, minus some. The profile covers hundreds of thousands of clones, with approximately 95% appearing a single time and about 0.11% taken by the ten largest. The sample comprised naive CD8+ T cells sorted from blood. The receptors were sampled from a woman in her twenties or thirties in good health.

CDR3 residues: CASSFHREGTEAFF. In DNA, the CDR3 is TGTGCCAGCAGTTTCCATAGAGAGGGGACTGAAGCTTTCTTT. The chain employs TRBV28 and TRBJ1-1; a possible D gene is TRBD1 (5 bases). Looked up from germline, CDR1 is MDHEN and CDR2 is SYDVKM. Deletions cut 3 bases from V and 5 bases from J, with 13 bases between. The CDR3 extends over 14 amino acids.

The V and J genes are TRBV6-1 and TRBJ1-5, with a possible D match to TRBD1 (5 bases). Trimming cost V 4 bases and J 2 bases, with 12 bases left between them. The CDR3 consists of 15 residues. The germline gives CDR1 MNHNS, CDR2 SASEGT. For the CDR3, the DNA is TGTGCCAGCAGTGCCTGGACATTTGGCAATCAGCCCCAGCATTTT. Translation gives CASSAWTFGNQPQHF.

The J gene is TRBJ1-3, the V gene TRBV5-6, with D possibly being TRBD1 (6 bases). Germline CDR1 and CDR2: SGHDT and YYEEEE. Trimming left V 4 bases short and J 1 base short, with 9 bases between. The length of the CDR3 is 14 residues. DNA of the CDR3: TGTGCCAGCAGCCTGAGGGGGTCTGGAAACACCATATATTTT. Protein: CASSLRGSGNTIYF.

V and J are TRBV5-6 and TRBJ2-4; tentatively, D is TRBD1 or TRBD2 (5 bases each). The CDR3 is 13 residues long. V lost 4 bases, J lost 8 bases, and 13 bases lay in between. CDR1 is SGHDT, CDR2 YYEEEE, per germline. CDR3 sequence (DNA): TGTGCCAGCAGCCTGGATGGGGGTGACATTCAGTACTTC. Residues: CASSLDGGDIQYF.

CDR3 sequence reads: CASSVDDRGREQFF. The CDR3 DNA reads as TGTGCCAGCAGCGTAGATGACAGGGGCAGGGAGCAGTTCTTC. The chain combines TRBV9 with TRBJ2-1; TRBD1 agrees at 8 bases. Germline loops: CDR1 SGDLS, CDR2 YYNGEE. V shed 0 bases and J 10 bases; nucleotides not matched to a gene: 6. CDR3 length: 14 residues. Using reference TRBV9 and TRBJ2-1 for the parts outside the CDR3, the full variable domain is DSGVTQTPKHLITATGQRVTLRCSPRSGDLSVYWYQQSLDQGLQFLIQYYNGEERAKGNILERFSAQQFPDLHSELNLSSLELGDSALYFCASSVDDRGREQFFGPGTRLTVL.

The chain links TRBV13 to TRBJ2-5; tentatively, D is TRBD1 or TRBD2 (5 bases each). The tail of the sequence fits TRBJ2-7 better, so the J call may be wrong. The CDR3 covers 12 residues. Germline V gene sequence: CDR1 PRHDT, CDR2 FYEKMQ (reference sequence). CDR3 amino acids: CASSGTAYEQYF. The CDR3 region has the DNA TGTGCCAGCAGCGGGACGGCCTACGAGCAGTACTTC.

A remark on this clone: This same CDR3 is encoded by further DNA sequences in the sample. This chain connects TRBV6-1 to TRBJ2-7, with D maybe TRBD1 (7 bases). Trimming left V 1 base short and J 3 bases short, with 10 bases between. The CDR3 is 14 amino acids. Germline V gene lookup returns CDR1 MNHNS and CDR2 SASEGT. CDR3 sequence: CASSEGQGGYEQYF. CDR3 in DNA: TGTGCCAGCAGTGAAGGACAGGGAGGCTACGAGCAGTACTTC.

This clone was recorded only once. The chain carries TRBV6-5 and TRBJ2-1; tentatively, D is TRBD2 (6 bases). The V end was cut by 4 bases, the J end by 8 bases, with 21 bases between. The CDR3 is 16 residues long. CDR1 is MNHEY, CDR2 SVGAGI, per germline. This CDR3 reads CASSSRPGGVRDEQFF. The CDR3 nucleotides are TGTGCCAGCAGTTCTCGGCCCGGAGGGGTTAGGGATGAGCAGTTCTTC.

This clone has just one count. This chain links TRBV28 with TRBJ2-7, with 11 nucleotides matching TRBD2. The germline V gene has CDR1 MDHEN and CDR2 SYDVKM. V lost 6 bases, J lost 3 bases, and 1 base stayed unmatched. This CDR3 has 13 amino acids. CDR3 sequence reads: CASRLAGDYEQYF. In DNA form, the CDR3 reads TGTGCCAGCAGACTAGCGGGAGACTACGAGCAGTACTTC.